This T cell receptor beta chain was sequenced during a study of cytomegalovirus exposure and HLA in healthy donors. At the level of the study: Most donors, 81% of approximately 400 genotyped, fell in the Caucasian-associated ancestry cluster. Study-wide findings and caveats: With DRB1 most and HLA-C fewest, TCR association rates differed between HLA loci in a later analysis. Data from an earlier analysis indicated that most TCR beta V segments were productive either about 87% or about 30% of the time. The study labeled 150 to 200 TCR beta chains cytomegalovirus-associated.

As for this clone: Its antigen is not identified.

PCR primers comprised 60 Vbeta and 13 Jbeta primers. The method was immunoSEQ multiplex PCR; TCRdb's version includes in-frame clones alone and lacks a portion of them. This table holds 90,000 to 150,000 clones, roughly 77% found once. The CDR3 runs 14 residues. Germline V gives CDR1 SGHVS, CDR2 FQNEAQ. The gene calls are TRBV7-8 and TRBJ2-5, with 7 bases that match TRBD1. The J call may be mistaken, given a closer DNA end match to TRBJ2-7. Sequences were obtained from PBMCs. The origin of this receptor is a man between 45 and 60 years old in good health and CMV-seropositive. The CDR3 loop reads CASSLAGTEYEQYF. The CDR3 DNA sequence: TGTGCCAGCAGCTTAGCGGGGACAGAGTACGAGCAGTACTTC.